Included here is one T cell receptor beta chain sequence, with context. Primed by a sample-barcoded 5' primer and a J-beta primer mix, a second PCR proceeded for about 6 to 11 cycles. Via MiXCR, TCRdb re-called the 5' RACE reads, giving one row per CDR3 protein. The sample has more than 650,000 distinct CDR3 sequences; about 20% are singletons. Trimming pared 6 bases from V and 6 bases from J, leaving 17 bases between. CDR3 length equals 14 residues. The sample is drawn from a study of blood T cells in healthy people across ages. Sequenced sample: blood. This sequence joins TRBV12-3 or TRBV12-4 and TRBJ1-2; D perhaps matches TRBD1 (6 bases). The source of this sequence is a man aged 65-85 years in good health. The CDR3 loop reads CASSPGHHRDGYTF. The CDR3 bases are TGTGCCAGCAGCCCGGGACACCACAGGGATGGCTACACCTTC.